This note documents a single T cell receptor beta chain sequence. Its antigen is undetermined. With 1 base removed from V and 4 bases from J, the gap between germline ends came to 8 bases. CDR3 length: 14 residues. Germline V gene lookup returns CDR1 KGHDR and CDR2 SFDVKD. The entry originates in a study of T-cell reconstitution after alpha-beta-depleted transplantation in children. Study-wide results and limits: A year post-transplant, T-cell counts and diversity derived mostly from newly produced T cells. Surviving recipient T cells and intrathymic progenitors accounted for some patients' high TCRbeta diversity at day 60. Alpha-beta T cells present about two months after transplant were reported to originate from several hundred expanded graft clones.

Preparing the TCRbeta library involved the use of unique molecular identifiers. Each CDR3 protein is one row after TCRdb ran MiXCR on the PCR reads. The table has around 420,000 distinct CDR3 sequences, around 15% seen once. The chain recombines TRBV24-1 with TRBJ2-3, with D possibly matching TRBD2 (5 bases). The clonotype originates from a boy under two years old who had a stem cell transplant for Wiskott-Aldrich syndrome, so the T cells may come from the graft donor. Sequencing used PBMCs, mostly from graft donor cells, obtained 360 days after TCRalphabeta/CD19-depleted stem cell transplant. In DNA form, the CDR3 reads TGTGCCACCAGTGATTTCGGGGTAGCAGATACGCAGTATTTT. Protein product: CATSDFGVADTQYF.